These 10 T cell receptor beta chains came from one sample sequenced in a study of blood T cells in healthy people across ages. With a J-beta primer mix and a sample-barcoded 5' primer, a second PCR ran roughly 6 to 11 cycles. TCRdb passed the 5' RACE reads through MiXCR, listing each CDR3 protein once. This table has around 750,000 distinct CDR3 sequences, 53% appearing once. Material for sequencing was blood. The origin of the receptors is a man older than 75 in good health.

The J gene is TRBJ1-2, the V gene TRBV2; D gene ambiguous. Germline assignment: CDR1 SNHLY and CDR2 FYNNEI. The CDR3 length is 13 residues. Trimming took 3 bases from V and 7 from J, leaving 12 bases between them. The CDR3 region is CASSDSTIGGYTF. In DNA form, the CDR3 reads TGTGCCAGCAGTGATTCCACGATCGGTGGCTACACCTTC.

This clonotype was observed a handful of times. The chain is built from TRBV5-1 and TRBJ2-1; TRBD2 agrees at 10 bases. The CDR3 covers 14 residues. V was clipped by 2 bases and J by 8 bases; unmatched bases: 4. Germline V gene lookup returns CDR1 SGHRS and CDR2 YFSETQ. The CDR3 nucleotides read TGCGCCAGCAGCTTATCTAGCGGGAGAGATGAGCAGTTCTTC. Protein product: CASSLSSGRDEQFF.

This clonotype showed up just a few times. CDR3 sequence: CASSYAIGGHQNTEAFF. CDR3 nucleotides: TGTGCCAGCAGTTACGCTATCGGGGGACACCAGAACACTGAAGCTTTCTTT. The chain has TRBV6-6 and TRBJ1-1; tentative D call: TRBD1 (6 bases). CDR3 size: 17 residues. Per the germline V gene, CDR1 is MNHNY and CDR2 is SVGAGI (reference sequence). Trimming stripped 2 bases from V and 1 base from J, with 17 bases between.

Regarding this clonotype: A single base separates this from a much larger clone, so it may be a read error. The V and J genes are TRBV20-1 and TRBJ2-1; 9 bases map to TRBD2. The CDR3 spans 17 residues. Germline V gives CDR1 DFQATT, CDR2 SNEGSKA (reference sequence). Written as DNA, the CDR3 is TGCGGTGCCCGGATCGATAGCGGGAGAGCTCCTAGGGATGAGCAGTTCTTC. Encoded protein: CGARIDSGRAPRDEQFF.

This clonotype was recorded once. This chain links TRBV11-2 with TRBJ2-1; unclear D gene. The CDR3 extends over 15 amino acids. V lost 5 bases and J lost 0, with 11 bases in between. Germline-derived CDR1 and CDR2 are SGHAT and FQNNGV. The CDR3 region is CASSVTLSSYNEQFF. DNA for the CDR3: TGTGCCAGCAGCGTCACACTGAGCTCCTACAATGAGCAGTTCTTC.

This rearrangement joins TRBV5-4 to TRBJ2-4; weak D call: TRBD2 (6 bases). Trimming cost V 1 base and J 13 bases, with 21 bases left between them. The CDR3 covers 15 residues. Germline-derived CDR1 and CDR2 are SGHNT and YYREEE (reference sequence). The CDR3 region is CASSLRGGTVQEQYF. CDR3 nucleotide sequence: TGTGCCAGCAGCTTGAGGGGCGGGACGGTCCAGGAGCAGTACTTC.

In this sample, this clonotype turned up a few times. The chain uses TRBV9 and TRBJ2-1, with D perhaps matching TRBD2 (5 bases). With 0 bases removed from V and 5 bases from J, the gap between germline ends came to 6 bases. Looked up from germline, CDR1 is SGDLS and CDR2 is YYNGEE. The CDR3 runs to 13 residues. The CDR3 bases are TGTGCCAGCAGCGTAGACGGGGACAATGAGCAGTTCTTC. It translates to CASSVDGDNEQFF.

Here the CDR3 reads CASSLAEEAGRYAYF. In DNA form, the CDR3 reads TGTGCCAGCAGCTTAGCGGAGGAAGCTGGTAGATACGCGTATTTT. The J gene is TRBJ2-3, the V gene TRBV7-8; weak D call: TRBD2 (5 bases). V lost 0 bases and J lost 14, with 21 bases in between. The CDR3 is 15 residues long. CDR1 and CDR2 (germline): SGHVS, FQNEAQ.

This chain uses TRBV12-3 or TRBV12-4 with TRBJ2-4; 10 positions agree with TRBD2. The J call could be wrong; TRBJ2-5 is a better fit for the DNA end. This CDR3 contains 15 residues. CDR3 nucleotides: TGTGCCAGCAGTTTACTAGCGGGAGATCGAGAGACCCAGTACTTC. Its translation: CASSLLAGDRETQYF.

The chain couples TRBV5-1 to TRBJ2-5; D is unclear. CDR3 size: 12 residues. With 1 base removed from V and 5 bases from J, the gap between germline ends came to 6 bases. Germline-derived CDR1 and CDR2 are SGHRS and YFSETQ. The CDR3 here is CASSLKAETQYF. CDR3 coding DNA: TGCGCCAGCAGCTTGAAGGCGGAGACCCAGTACTTC. Full variable domain (outside the CDR3, taken from reference TRBV5-1 and TRBJ2-5): KAGVTQTPRYLIKTRGQQVTLSCSPISGHRSVSWYQQTPGQGLQFLFEYFSETQRNKGNFPGRFSGRQFSNSRSEMNVSTLELGDSALYLCASSLKAETQYFGPGTRLLVL.